Reported below is one TCR beta chain. The sample originates from a study of T-cell reconstitution after alpha-beta-depleted transplantation in children. Unique molecular identifiers were used in preparing the TCRbeta library. TCRdb re-analysed the PCR reads in MiXCR, keeping a single row per CDR3 protein. The table includes about 610,000 distinct CDR3 sequences, about 11% detected once. This CDR3 contains 17 residues. V was clipped by 4 bases and J by 4 bases, with 21 bases between them. This TCR was sampled from a human donor who donated a stem cell graft to a child with acute myeloid leukemia. This material consisted of PBMCs from the stem cell graft donor, taken from the stem cell graft. V usage is TRBV12-3 or TRBV12-4 and J usage is TRBJ2-3; tentatively, D is TRBD2 (5 bases). For the CDR3, the DNA is TGTGCCAGCAGTTCGACCCTGACGGCGCGGGCCGCAGATACGCAGTATTTT. Translation: CASSSTLTARAADTQYF.